These T cell receptor beta chains were read from a single sample in a study of blood T cells in healthy people across ages. TCRdb used MiXCR to reprocess the 5' RACE reads, holding one entry per CDR3 protein. The table records about 800,000 distinct CDR3 sequences, around a quarter of them present only once. The data were also submitted as part of a second study, on T cells of mothers and their children.

Material: blood. Receptor source: a boy between 10 and 17 years old in good health. Each CDR3 is given with its conserved first and last residue. The D gene is left open where the match is weak. The size field is filled for only some rows; it gives once, few, many or a size class.

>-|TRBJ1-2|TRBV29-1|-
TGCAGCGTTGAAGATTCCCTGGGTGCTGGCCACACCTTC
CSVEDSLGAGHTF
>-|TRBJ2-7|TRBV7-2|once
TGTGCCAGCAGTCACCCCGACTTTTACTACGAGCAGTACTTC
CASSHPDFYYEQYF
>-|TRBJ2-7|TRBV19|-
TGTGCCAGTACCGACGGGACGTACGAGCAGTACTTC
CASTDGTYEQYF
>-|TRBJ2-3|TRBV9|-
TGTGCCAGCAGCGTAGATGGGACTTCCGCAGATACGCAGTATTTT
CASSVDGTSADTQYF
>-|TRBJ2-3|TRBV11-2|-
TGTGCCAGCAGCTTAATACTAGGACCAAATACGCAGTATTTT
CASSLILGPNTQYF
>TRBD2|TRBJ2-5|TRBV28|-
TGTGCCAGCAGCCAGGGACTAGCGGGGGCGAGGGAGACCCAGTACTTC
CASSQGLAGARETQYF
>-|TRBJ1-2|TRBV28|-
TGTGCCAGCAGCTTCGCCGCCCGGATGGATGGCTACACCTTC
CASSFAARMDGYTF
>TRBD1|TRBJ2-2|TRBV24-1|few
TGTGCCACCAACCAGGGGGCTTACACCGGGGAGCTGTTTTTT
CATNQGAYTGELFF
>TRBD2|TRBJ2-1|TRBV11-1|-
TGTGCCAGCAGCCCAAATCCCGGACTAGCGGGAAAGTTCTCCTACAATGAGCAGTTCTTC
CASSPNPGLAGKFSYNEQFF
>TRBD2|TRBJ2-5|TRBV20-1|few
TGCAGTGCTAGTCATGGGACTAGCAGAGAGACCCAGTACTTC
CSASHGTSRETQYF
>-|TRBJ2-4|TRBV7-8|few
TGTGCCAGCAGCTCGCCTAGCCCAACGGCAGGGTCCTCCCCAAACATTCAGTACTTC
CASSSPSPTAGSSPNIQYF
>TRBD1|TRBJ2-2|TRBV29-1|-
TGCAGCGTCCGACCTCCCGGGACAGGGATTGGTCGGCTGTTTTTT
CSVRPPGTGIGRLFF
>-|TRBJ2-2|TRBV2|many
TGTGCCAGCAGGGAAGGGGGGGCCGGGGAGCTGTTTTTT
CASREGGAGELFF
>-|TRBJ1-5|TRBV6-5|-
TGTGCCAGCAGTTACTCGATGGCTAATCAGCCCCAGCATTTT
CASSYSMANQPQHF
>-|TRBJ2-3|TRBV13|few
TGTGCCAGCAGCTTCACGAGGGTCAGGACAGATACGCAGTATTTT
CASSFTRVRTDTQYF
>TRBD2|TRBJ2-7|TRBV27|-
TGTGCCAGCAGCGATGGACTAGCGGCACGCGAGCAGTACTTC
CASSDGLAAREQYF
>-|TRBJ1-4|TRBV4-3|-
TGCGCCAGCAGCCAAGAGCGCGTAGCAACTAATGAAAAACTGTTTTTT
CASSQERVATNEKLFF
>-|TRBJ1-2|TRBV5-1|few
TGCGCCAGCAGCTTGGAGGGTTTGGACTATGGCTACACCTTC
CASSLEGLDYGYTF
>-|TRBJ1-2|TRBV7-2|-
TGTGCCAGCAGCTTAGGAGTTGGCGGGAACTATGGCTACACCTTC
CASSLGVGGNYGYTF
>-|TRBJ2-1|TRBV4-3|-
TGCGCCAGCAGCCAAGAGCTAGACGTGTACAATGAGCAGTTCTTC
CASSQELDVYNEQFF
>TRBD2|TRBJ2-7|TRBV4-2|-
TGTGCCAGCAGCCAAGCTTTGTCTAGCGGAACCTACGAGCAGTACTTC
CASSQALSSGTYEQYF
>TRBD1|TRBJ2-1|TRBV2|-
TGTGCCAGCAGTTCAACAGGGGGCAGGAATGAGCAGTTCTTC
CASSSTGGRNEQFF
>TRBD1|TRBJ2-5|TRBV7-2|few
TGTGCCAGCAGCTTAATTACAGGGGGGAGAGAGACCCAGTACTTC
CASSLITGGRETQYF
>TRBD1|TRBJ2-1|TRBV7-3|many
TGTGCCAGCAGCTTAATTTCTGGACAGGGCATCAATGAGCAGTTCTTC
CASSLISGQGINEQFF
>-|TRBJ2-1|TRBV30|-
TGTGCCTGGAGTGTAACGGATACCTACAATGAGCAGTTCTTC
CAWSVTDTYNEQFF
>TRBD1|TRBJ1-5|TRBV18|-
TGTGCCAGCTCACGGGCACCGACAGGGTCCAATCAGCCCCAGCATTTT
CASSRAPTGSNQPQHF
>-|TRBJ2-7|TRBV28|few
TGTGCCAGCAGTCCCCCAGACGGCTACGAGCAGTACTTC
CASSPPDGYEQYF
>-|TRBJ2-3|TRBV6-2/TRBV6-3|many
TGTGCCAGCAGTCAAGGGGAAACAGATACGCAGTATTTT
CASSQGETDTQYF
>TRBD2|TRBJ2-7|TRBV12-3/TRBV12-4|few
TGTGCCAGCAGCAAGCCGGGACTAGCGGGAGGGCCAGGTTACGAGCAGTACTTC
CASSKPGLAGGPGYEQYF
>TRBD2|TRBJ2-2|TRBV25-1|few
TGTGCCAGCAGTGCCGGGACTAGCGGGAGTAGGAACACCGGGGAGCTGTTTTTT
CASSAGTSGSRNTGELFF
>-|TRBJ2-1|TRBV7-9|once
TGTGCCAGCAGCCTCCCTCGGACAAATGAGCAGTTCTTC
CASSLPRTNEQFF
>TRBD1|TRBJ1-1|TRBV29-1|few
TGCAGCGCAGGGGGGGTCAGCTGGCCCGAAGCTTTCTTT
CSAGGVSWPEAFF
>TRBD1|TRBJ2-3|TRBV9|-
TGTGCCAGCAGCCCCTCGCGCGCAGGGGGCGCAGATACGCAGTATTTT
CASSPSRAGGADTQYF
>-|TRBJ2-1|TRBV3-1|few
TGTGCCAGCAGCCCGTTCCCCGGCGTTAATGAGCAGTTCTTC
CASSPFPGVNEQFF
>-|TRBJ2-7|TRBV9|few
TGTGCCAGCAGCGGTGACAACTACGAGCAGTACTTC
CASSGDNYEQYF
>-|TRBJ2-1|TRBV29-1|few
TGCAGCGTTCCACACGGTAATGAGCAGTTCTTC
CSVPHGNEQFF
>-|TRBJ1-1|TRBV18|-
TGTGCCAGCTCACCGACAGGACGCCGAACTGAAGCTTTCTTT
CASSPTGRRTEAFF
>-|TRBJ1-1|TRBV12-3/TRBV12-4|-
TGTGCCAGCAGGCCCAGCAGTGGGGACACTGAAGCTTTCTTT
CASRPSSGDTEAFF
>-|TRBJ2-7|TRBV7-9|-
TGTGCCAGCAGCCTAGTGGGGGGTGGACAGGACTACGAGCAGTACTTC
CASSLVGGGQDYEQYF
>-|TRBJ1-3|TRBV29-1|-
TGCAGCGCCGCAGGGGATATCTCTGGAAACACCATATATTTT
CSAAGDISGNTIYF